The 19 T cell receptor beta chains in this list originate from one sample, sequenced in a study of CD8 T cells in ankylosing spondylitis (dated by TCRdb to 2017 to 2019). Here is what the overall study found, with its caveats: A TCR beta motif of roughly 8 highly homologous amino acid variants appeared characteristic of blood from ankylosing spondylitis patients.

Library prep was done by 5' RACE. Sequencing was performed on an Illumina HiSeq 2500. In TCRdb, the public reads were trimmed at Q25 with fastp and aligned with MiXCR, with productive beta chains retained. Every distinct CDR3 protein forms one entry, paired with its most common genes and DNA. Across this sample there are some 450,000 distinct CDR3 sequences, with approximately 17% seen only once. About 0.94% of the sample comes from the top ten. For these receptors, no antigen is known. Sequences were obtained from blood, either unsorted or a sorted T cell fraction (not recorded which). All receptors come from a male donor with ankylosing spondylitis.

CDR3 DNA sequence: TGTGCCAGCAGCCGGGGCGTGGATGGTCAGCCCCAGCATTTT. Encoded protein: CASSRGVDGQPQHF. This sequence joins TRBV3-1 and TRBJ1-5; a weak D match, TRBD1 (5 bases). Trimming took off 4 bases at V and 6 bases at J, with 13 bases between the two ends. The CDR3 runs to 14 residues. Germline CDR1 reads LGHDT; CDR2 reads YNNKEL (reference sequence).

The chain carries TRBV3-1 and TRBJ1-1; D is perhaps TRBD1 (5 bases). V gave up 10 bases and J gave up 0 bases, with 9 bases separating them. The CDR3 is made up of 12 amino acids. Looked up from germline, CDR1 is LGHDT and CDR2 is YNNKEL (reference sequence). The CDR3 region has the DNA TGTGCCACCAGGGATATGAACACTGAAGCTTTCTTT. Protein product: CATRDMNTEAFF.

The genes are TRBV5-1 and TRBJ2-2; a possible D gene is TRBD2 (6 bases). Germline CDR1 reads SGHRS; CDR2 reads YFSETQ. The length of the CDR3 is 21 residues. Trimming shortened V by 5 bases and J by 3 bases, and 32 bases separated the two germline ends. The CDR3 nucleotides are TGCGCCAGCAGAACAAATAACCCCGTGCAGGGAGGATGGGGCCACACCGGGGAGCTGTTTTTT. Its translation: CASRTNNPVQGGWGHTGELFF.

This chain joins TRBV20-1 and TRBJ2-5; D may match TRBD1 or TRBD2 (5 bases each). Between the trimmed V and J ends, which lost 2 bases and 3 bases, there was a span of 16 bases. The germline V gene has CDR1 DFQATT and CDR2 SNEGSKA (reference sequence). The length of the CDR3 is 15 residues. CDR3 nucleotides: TGCAGTGCTAGACCACCGGGACGCAAGAAAGAGACCCAGTACTTC. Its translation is CSARPPGRKKETQYF.

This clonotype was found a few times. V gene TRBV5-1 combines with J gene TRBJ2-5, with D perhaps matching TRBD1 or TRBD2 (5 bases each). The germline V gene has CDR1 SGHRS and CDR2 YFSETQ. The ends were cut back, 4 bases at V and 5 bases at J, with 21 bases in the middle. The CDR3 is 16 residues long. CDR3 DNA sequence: TGCGCCAGCAGCGAACTCCGGGGCCTCCATGGCGAGACCCAGTACTTC. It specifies CASSELRGLHGETQYF.

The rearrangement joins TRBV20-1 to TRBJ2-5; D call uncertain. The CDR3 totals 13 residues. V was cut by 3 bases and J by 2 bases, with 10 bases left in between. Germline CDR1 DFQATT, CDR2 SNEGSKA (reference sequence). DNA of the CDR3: TGCAGTGCTAGCGCGACACATCAAGAGACCCAGTACTTC. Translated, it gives CSASATHQETQYF.

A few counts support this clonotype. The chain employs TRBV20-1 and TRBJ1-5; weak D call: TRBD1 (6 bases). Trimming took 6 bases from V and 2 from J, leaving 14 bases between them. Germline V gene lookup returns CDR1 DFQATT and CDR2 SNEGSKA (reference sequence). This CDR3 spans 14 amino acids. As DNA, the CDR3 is TGCAGTGCCCCCACCAGGGGTGGCAATCAGCCCCAGCATTTT. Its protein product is CSAPTRGGNQPQHF.

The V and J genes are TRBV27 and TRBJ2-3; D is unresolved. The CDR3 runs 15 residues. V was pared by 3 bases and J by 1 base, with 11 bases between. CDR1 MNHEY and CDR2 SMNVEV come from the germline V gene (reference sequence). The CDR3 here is CASSFGQVGTDTQYF. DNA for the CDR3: TGTGCCAGCAGTTTCGGCCAGGTGGGCACAGATACGCAGTATTTT.

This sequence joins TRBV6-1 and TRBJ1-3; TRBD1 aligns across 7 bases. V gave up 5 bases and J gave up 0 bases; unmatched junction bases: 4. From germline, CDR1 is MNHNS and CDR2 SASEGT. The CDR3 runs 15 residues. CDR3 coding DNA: TGTGCCAGCAGTCGACAGGGCCTCTCTGGAAACACCATATATTTT. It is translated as CASSRQGLSGNTIYF.

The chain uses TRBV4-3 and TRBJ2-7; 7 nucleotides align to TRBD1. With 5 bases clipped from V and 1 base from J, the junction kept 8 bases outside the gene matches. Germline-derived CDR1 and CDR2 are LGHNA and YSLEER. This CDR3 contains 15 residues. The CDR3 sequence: CASSSRLGQSYEQYF. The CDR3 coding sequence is TGCGCCAGCAGCTCCCGGCTGGGACAGTCCTACGAGCAGTACTTC.

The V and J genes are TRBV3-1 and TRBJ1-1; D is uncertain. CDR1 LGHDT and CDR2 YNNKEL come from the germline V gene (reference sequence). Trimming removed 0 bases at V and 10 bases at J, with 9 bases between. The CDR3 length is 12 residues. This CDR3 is CASSQEGDGAFF. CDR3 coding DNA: TGTGCCAGCAGCCAAGAGGGCGACGGAGCTTTCTTT.

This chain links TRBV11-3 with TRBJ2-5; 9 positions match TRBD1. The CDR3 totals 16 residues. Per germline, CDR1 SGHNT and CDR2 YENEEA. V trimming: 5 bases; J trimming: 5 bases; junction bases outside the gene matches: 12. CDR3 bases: TGTGCCAGCAGCCCACGGGACAGGGAGGTGGTGGAGACCCAGTACTTC. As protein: CASSPRDREVVETQYF.

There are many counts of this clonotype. Here the CDR3 DNA reads TGCAGTGCTCCGGGGACTAGTGGTAGTGAGCAGTTCTTC. Protein sequence: CSAPGTSGSEQFF. The chain recombines TRBV20-1 with TRBJ2-1, with TRBD2 matching over 8 bases. The germline V gene has CDR1 DFQATT and CDR2 SNEGSKA (reference sequence). The CDR3 runs 13 residues. The trim removed 5 bases at V and 9 bases at J, leaving 9 bases unmatched.

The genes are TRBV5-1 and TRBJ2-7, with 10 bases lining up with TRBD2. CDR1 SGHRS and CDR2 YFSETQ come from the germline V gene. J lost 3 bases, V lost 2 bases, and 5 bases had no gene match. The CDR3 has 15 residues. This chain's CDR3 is CASSFGASGGYEQYF. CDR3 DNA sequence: TGCGCCAGCAGCTTTGGGGCTAGCGGGGGCTACGAGCAGTACTTC.

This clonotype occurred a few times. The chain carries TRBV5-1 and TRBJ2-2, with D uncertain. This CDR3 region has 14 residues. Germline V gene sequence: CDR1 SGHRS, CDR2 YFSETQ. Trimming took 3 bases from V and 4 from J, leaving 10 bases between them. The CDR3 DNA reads TGCGCCAGCAGCTCACTTCTCGGCACCGGGGAGCTGTTTTTT. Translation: CASSSLLGTGELFF.

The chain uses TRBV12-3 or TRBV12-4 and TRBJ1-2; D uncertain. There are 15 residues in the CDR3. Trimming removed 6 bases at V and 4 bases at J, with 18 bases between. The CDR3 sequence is CASRRNKADFYGYTF. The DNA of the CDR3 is TGTGCCAGCAGACGGAACAAGGCTGACTTCTATGGCTACACCTTC.

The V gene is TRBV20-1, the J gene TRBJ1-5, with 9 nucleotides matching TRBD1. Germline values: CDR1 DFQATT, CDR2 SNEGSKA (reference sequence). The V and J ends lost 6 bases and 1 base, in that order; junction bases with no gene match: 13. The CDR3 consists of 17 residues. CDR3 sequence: CSATGTGWWWSNQPQHF. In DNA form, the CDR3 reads TGCAGTGCCACCGGGACAGGGTGGTGGTGGAGCAATCAGCCCCAGCATTTT.

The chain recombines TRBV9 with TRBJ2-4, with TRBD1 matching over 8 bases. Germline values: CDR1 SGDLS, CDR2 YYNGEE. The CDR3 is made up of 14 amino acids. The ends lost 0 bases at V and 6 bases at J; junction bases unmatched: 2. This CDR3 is CASSVGDRGNIQYF. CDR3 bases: TGTGCCAGCAGCGTAGGTGACAGGGGAAACATTCAGTACTTC.

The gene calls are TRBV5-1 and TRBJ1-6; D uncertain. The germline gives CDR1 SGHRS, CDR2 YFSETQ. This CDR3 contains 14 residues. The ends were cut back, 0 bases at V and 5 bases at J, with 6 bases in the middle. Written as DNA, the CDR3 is TGCGCCAGCAGCTTGGCCGAGAATAATTCACCCCTCCACTTT. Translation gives CASSLAENNSPLHF.